These T cell receptor beta chains were read from a single sample in a study of T cells in tumors after PD-1 blockade. Repertoires were generated with immunoSEQ multiplex PCR, while TCRdb's copy carries only in-frame clones and drops some. The sample contains 55,000 to 70,000 clones, around four fifths of which appear only once. The sample here was PBMCs, taken before anti-PD-1 treatment. These receptors came from a human donor with basal cell carcinoma. CDR3s leave out the opening cysteine and the closing phenylalanine or tryptophan.

j_gene,len,v_gene,CDR3aa
TRBJ2-2,15,TRBV6-2/TRBV6-3,ASSPRGSGAVTGELF
TRBJ1-1,9,TRBV12-3/TRBV12-4,ASSSRLEAF
TRBJ1-5,10,TRBV6-6,ASTVGSQPQH
TRBJ1-2,17,TRBV21-1,ASSKIGVLMGRVNYGYT
TRBJ1-4,15,TRBV3-1/TRBV3-2,ASSQESLGQGAEKLF
TRBJ1-1,14,TRBV13,ASSLGGGLMNTEAF
TRBJ1-4,13,TRBV5-1,ASSSSAGAGEKLF
TRBJ2-5,13,TRBV5-1,ASSLVAGGPETQY
TRBJ2-1,16,TRBV7-2,ASSLRLAGGSSYNEQF
TRBJ1-1,15,TRBV28,ASPAPGVAGRDTEAF
TRBJ1-5,12,TRBV3-1/TRBV3-2,ASSQELGNQPQH
TRBJ2-1,15,TRBV5-1,ASSLGLGDRGRNEQF
TRBJ2-7,11,TRBV28,ASSFPGQYEQY
TRBJ1-1,18,TRBV9,ASSVDGGTGGVGRNTEAF
TRBJ2-5,14,TRBV6-7,ASSPLAQQQQPTQY
TRBJ2-5,11,TRBV13,ASSGGASGTQY
TRBJ2-1,14,TRBV27,ASSVRTSGGSNEQF
TRBJ2-7,12,TRBV2,ASSEGGHSYEQY
TRBJ1-1,12,TRBV5-1,ASSLTGDYTEAF
TRBJ1-1,11,TRBV19,ASSIRPGNAGL
TRBJ2-7,10,TRBV5-4,ASRGTGSEQY
TRBJ2-3,15,TRBV11-3,ASSLGNPGLGVDTQY
TRBJ2-7,14,TRBV6-2/TRBV6-3,ASSFAPPGQGDEQY
TRBJ2-5,14,TRBV3-1/TRBV3-2,ASSQRLAGGQETQY
TRBJ2-3,16,TRBV5-4,ASSSGLEKFGFTDTQY
TRBJ2-2,14,TRBV18,ASSPDNIPNTGELF
TRBJ2-1,13,TRBV19,ASTPTRSSYNEQF
TRBJ1-1,13,TRBV4-1,ASSRGEGARTEAF
TRBJ2-5,12,TRBV5-4,ASSLGRGRETQY
TRBJ1-3,13,TRBV4-1,ASSQGTLTGNTIY
TRBJ2-1,13,TRBV19,ASSIIAGADNEQF
TRBJ1-5,14,TRBV7-9,ASSLDSSHSNQPQH
TRBJ1-6,15,TRBV19,ASSPETGGTYNSPLH
TRBJ2-7,12,TRBV6-5,ASRNGRGPYEQY
TRBJ1-5,11,TRBV12-3/TRBV12-4,ASSPGKNQPQH
TRBJ2-1,14,TRBV5-4,ASSLAGRSSYNEQF
TRBJ1-5,17,TRBV9,ASSVEGTDSVGSNQPQH
TRBJ1-4,15,TRBV19,ASSDRDKGESNEKLF
TRBJ2-3,13,TRBV10-3,AISEQAGASDTQY
TRBJ2-1,11,TRBV7-9,ASSLAGFNEQF
TRBJ1-2,12,TRBV18,ASSALGPPQGYT
TRBJ1-6,12,TRBV5-6,ASSLNRNRSPLH
TRBJ1-6,12,TRBV5-1,ASSLDWGSRSLH
TRBJ1-2,13,TRBV13,ASSYAQNTIYGYT
TRBJ1-2,14,TRBV9,ASSPRDADYFYGYT
TRBJ1-1,11,TRBV30,AWTRTANTEAF
TRBJ2-7,15,TRBV13,ASSSSGFETGSYEQY
TRBJ2-1,12,TRBV5-1,ASRPGTDYNEQF
TRBJ1-2,10,TRBV19,ASSIGGAGYT
TRBJ2-3,16,TRBV5-1,ASSLDISGGPNTDTQY
TRBJ2-7,14,TRBV18,ASSPQSHGLTTEQY
TRBJ2-1,14,TRBV7-9,ASSLLRGGQVNEQF
TRBJ1-2,11,TRBV29-1,SVAGGLNYGYT
TRBJ2-7,12,TRBV30,AWSAGTGLYEQY
TRBJ2-6,13,TRBV4-2,ASSQENAGANVLT
TRBJ2-3,14,TRBV7-3,ASSLGSGPFTDTQY
TRBJ1-1,14,TRBV5-6,ASSLRKGSVNTEAF
TRBJ1-4,11,TRBV2,ASSFPVNEKLF
TRBJ2-7,12,TRBV27,ASSSDGKYYEQY
TRBJ2-7,13,TRBV9,ASSVEAGETYEQY